This T cell receptor (beta chain) was recorded in a study of naive and memory T cell subsets. General study results and limits: This RNA-based method may be sensitive to activation-related transcript changes.

Amplification of ligated cDNA took four PCR rounds with SP2 and nested alpha and beta constant primers. For blood and skin samples, reverse transcription used TCR alpha and beta constant primers. TCRdb passed the 5' RACE reads through MiXCR, listing each CDR3 protein once. Counted here are 57,000 or so distinct CDR3 sequences, 7.2% occurring once; the ten biggest clones make up roughly 9.7%. As to this clonotype: Its matching antigen is unknown.

TCR cDNA received a 3' ligated oligonucleotide that carried a UMI. Unsorted total RNA, about 1 to 1000 ng, was DNase treated before reverse transcription. Between the trimmed V and J ends, which lost 5 bases and 9 bases, there was a span of 13 bases. Germline loops: CDR1 SGHAT, CDR2 FQNNGV. This CDR3 spans 12 amino acids. The TCR sequence derives from a male donor in good health. The chain employs TRBV11-2 and TRBJ2-5; no reliable D call. The CDR3 bases are TGTGCCAGCAGCGCTGACTCAGTCGCCCAGTACTTC. Translating gives CASSADSVAQYF. The full variable domain, its missing parts supplied by reference TRBV11-2 and TRBJ2-5, is EAGVAQSPRYKIIEKRQSVAFWCNPISGHATLYWYQQILGQGPKLLIQFQNNGVVDDSQLPKDRFSAERLKGVDSTLKIQPAKLEDSAVYLCASSADSVAQYFGPGTRLLVL.